This T cell receptor beta chain comes out of a study of cytomegalovirus exposure and HLA in healthy donors. About the research overall: An early release of data contained tens of millions of unique TCRs, which came from HLA-typed donors.

Findings and caveats of the study: In a later analysis, TCR beta V- and J-gene trimming was associated with a missense DCLRE1C variant.

Details on this clone: Its target is not known.

PCR employed 60 Vbeta and 13 Jbeta primers. Clones were read by immunoSEQ multiplex PCR, and TCRdb kept only the in-frame ones, dropping some. This sample has 200,000 or so clones, with over 75% found just once. The sequence derives from a man in his forties or fifties in good health and CMV-seropositive. Material: PBMCs.

The CDR3 DNA reads TGTGCCAGCAGCCCCCAGGGGGCCGGTGGGGCCAACGTCCTGACTTTC. Translating it yields CASSPQGAGGANVLTF. The chain has TRBV9 and TRBJ2-6; 8 bases agree with TRBD1. Per germline, CDR1 SGDLS and CDR2 YYNGEE. There are 16 residues in the CDR3. J lost 3 bases, V lost 4 bases, and 6 bases had no gene match.